This T cell receptor beta chain was captured by sequencing in a study of Graves' ophthalmopathy and Graves' hyperthyroidism. RNA transcripts provided the template for amplifying TCR beta CDR3 regions. HTBI primers primed a first-round RT-PCR, and a second-round multiplex PCR followed. TCRdb re-called the multiplex PCR reads through MiXCR, storing one row per CDR3 protein. The sample yields approximately 330,000 distinct CDR3 sequences, roughly 16% seen once. This clonotype has a count of ten or more. The clonotype comes from an adult man with Graves' ophthalmopathy. Sequencing was performed on peripheral blood.

The CDR3 DNA reads as TGTGCCAGTAGTATTTCAGGGGGCGAAGAGACCCAGTACTTC. It codes for CASSISGGEETQYF. The V call is TRBV19, the J call TRBJ2-5, with TRBD1 identical over 8 bases. The CDR3 loop spans 14 amino acids. Trimming cost V 3 bases and J 3 bases; bases outside gene matches: 3. From germline, CDR1 is LNHDA and CDR2 SQIVND (reference sequence).